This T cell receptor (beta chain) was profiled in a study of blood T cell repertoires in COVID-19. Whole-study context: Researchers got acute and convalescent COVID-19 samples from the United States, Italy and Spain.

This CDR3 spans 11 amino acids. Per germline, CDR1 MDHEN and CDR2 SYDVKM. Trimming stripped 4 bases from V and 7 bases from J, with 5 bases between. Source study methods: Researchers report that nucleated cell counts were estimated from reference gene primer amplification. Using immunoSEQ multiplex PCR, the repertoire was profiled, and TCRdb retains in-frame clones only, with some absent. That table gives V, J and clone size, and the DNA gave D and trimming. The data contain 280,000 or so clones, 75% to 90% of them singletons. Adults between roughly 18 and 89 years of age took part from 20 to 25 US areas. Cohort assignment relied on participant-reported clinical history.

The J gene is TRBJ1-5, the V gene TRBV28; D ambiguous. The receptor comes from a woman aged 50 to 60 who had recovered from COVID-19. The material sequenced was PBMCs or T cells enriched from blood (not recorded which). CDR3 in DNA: TGTGCCAGCAGTTCGCTACAGCCCCAGCATTTT. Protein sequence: CASSSLQPQHF.